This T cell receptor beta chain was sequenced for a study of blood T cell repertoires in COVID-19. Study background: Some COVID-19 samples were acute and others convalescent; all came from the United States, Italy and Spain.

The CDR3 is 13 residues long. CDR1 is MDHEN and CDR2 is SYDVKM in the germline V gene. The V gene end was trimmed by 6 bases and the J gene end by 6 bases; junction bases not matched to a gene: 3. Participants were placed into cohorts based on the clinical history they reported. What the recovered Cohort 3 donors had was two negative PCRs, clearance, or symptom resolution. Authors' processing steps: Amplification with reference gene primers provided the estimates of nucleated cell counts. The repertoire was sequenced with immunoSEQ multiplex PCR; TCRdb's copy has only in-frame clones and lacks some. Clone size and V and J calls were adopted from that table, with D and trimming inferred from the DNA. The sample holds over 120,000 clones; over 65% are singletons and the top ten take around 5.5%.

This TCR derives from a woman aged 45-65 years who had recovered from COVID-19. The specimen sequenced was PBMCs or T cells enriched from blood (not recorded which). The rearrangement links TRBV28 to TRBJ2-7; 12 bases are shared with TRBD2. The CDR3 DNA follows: TGTGCCAGCAGCGCTAGCGGGGGGGCCGAGCAGTACTTC. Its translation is CASSASGGAEQYF.